This passage covers 10 T cell receptor beta chains from one sample sequenced in a study of blood T cell repertoires in COVID-19. Libraries were prepared by immunoSEQ multiplex PCR; TCRdb keeps only in-frame clonotypes and omits some of them. This table has 88,000 or so clones, about 86% appearing once. The sequencing sample was made of peripheral blood. These receptors originate from a man aged 55 to 70 with acute or convalescent COVID-19.

J is TRBJ1-2 and V is TRBV7-2, with 7 bases lining up with TRBD1. This CDR3 comprises 14 residues. V trimming: 2 bases; J trimming: 9 bases; junction bases outside the gene matches: 9. Germline loops: CDR1 SGHTA, CDR2 FQGNSA. As DNA, the CDR3 is TGTGCCAGCAGCTTACCCCGGACAGGTTTAAGCTACACCTTC. Its protein is CASSLPRTGLSYTF.

This clone was seen once. In the same sample, other DNA sequences code for this CDR3. The chain has TRBV12-3 or TRBV12-4 and TRBJ1-2, with 8 bases that match TRBD1. This CDR3 is built from 13 residues. Trimming took 3 bases from V and 8 from J; bases not matched to a gene: 5. The CDR3 loop is CASSLGQAGGYTF. The CDR3, as DNA: TGTGCCAGCAGTTTGGGACAGGCGGGGGGCTACACCTTC.

This chain links TRBV27 with TRBJ1-1; TRBD1 agrees at 9 bases. This CDR3 comprises 13 residues. The ends lost 7 bases at V and 8 bases at J; junction bases unmatched: 8. In germline, CDR1 is MNHEY, CDR2 SMNVEV (reference sequence). The CDR3 loop is CASIPSGTGEAFF. The CDR3 DNA reads TGTGCCAGCATCCCGTCCGGGACAGGGGAAGCTTTCTTT.

This clone was detected a few times. One end of the junction fails to match germline, which may point to a read error. The chain links TRBV6-2 or TRBV6-3 to TRBJ2-5; TRBD1 matches 7 bases. This CDR3 is built from 12 residues. Looked up from germline, CDR1 is MNHEY and CDR2 is SVGEGT. As DNA, the CDR3 is TGTGCCAGCAGTTACTCCGGGACAGCGACCAACTTC. Translating it yields CASSYSGTATNF.

V usage is TRBV9 and J usage is TRBJ1-1; TRBD1 aligns across 7 bases. Germline CDR1 SGDLS, CDR2 YYNGEE. There are 15 residues in the CDR3. The V and J ends lost 4 bases and 1 base, in that order; junction bases with no gene match: 7. CDR3 sequence (DNA): TGTGCCAGCAGCCCCCGTGGGACAGCGAACACTGAAGCTTTCTTT. Its translation: CASSPRGTANTEAFF.

This sequence joins TRBV19 and TRBJ1-2, with D maybe TRBD1 (6 bases). Trimming left V 2 bases short and J 6 bases short, with 16 bases between. This CDR3 spans 15 amino acids. Germline values: CDR1 LNHDA, CDR2 SQIVND (reference sequence). CDR3 protein: CASSISLDSLNGYTF. CDR3 nucleotides: TGTGCCAGTAGTATATCCCTGGACAGCTTAAATGGCTACACCTTC.

This chain links TRBV9 with TRBJ2-5, with TRBD2 matching 11 bases. Germline lookup yields CDR1 SGDLS and CDR2 YYNGEE. Trimming cost V 4 bases and J 1 base; bases outside gene matches: 6. The CDR3 loop spans 16 amino acids. CDR3 nucleotide sequence: TGTGCCAGCAGCCCTCTAGCGGGAGGCCTCCAAGAGACCCAGTACTTC. This translates into CASSPLAGGLQETQYF.

This clone was detected only a few times. The limits of the CDR3 on the DNA are not certain, so only TCRdb's listed CDR3 is given. CDR3 amino acids: CASTLGTGGGYEQYF. The chain employs TRBV5-1 and TRBJ2-7; the DNA was not used to check the table's D call, TRBD2. The CDR3 length is 15 residues, termini included. Germline V lookup: CDR1 SGHRS, CDR2 YFSETQ.

The chain joins TRBV12-3 or TRBV12-4 to TRBJ1-5; possible D gene TRBD1, 6 bases. The V end lost 6 bases, the J end lost 7 bases, and 10 bases lay between the germline ends. The CDR3 spans 12 residues. The CDR3 loop is CASRQGYQPQHF. The CDR3 DNA reads as TGTGCCAGCAGACAGGGTTACCAGCCCCAGCATTTT.

The J gene is TRBJ1-1, the V gene TRBV15; D ambiguous. The CDR3 loop spans 15 amino acids. Germline CDR1 LNHNV, CDR2 YYDKDF (reference sequence). Between the trimmed V and J ends, which lost 0 bases and 0 bases, there was a span of 8 bases. The CDR3, as DNA: TGTGCCACCAGCAGAGATAAACTCATGAACACTGAAGCTTTCTTT. It codes for CATSRDKLMNTEAFF.